These T cell receptor beta chains were read from a single sample in a study of monozygotic twins with inflammatory bowel disease. With the 5' RACE reads reprocessed, TCRdb shows one record per CDR3 protein and no DNA. The specimen's table records 330,000 or so distinct CDR3 sequences. The sequenced sample consisted of blood. These receptor sequences come from a human donor with ulcerative colitis or Crohn's disease, or a healthy co-twin of an affected twin (not recorded which). CDR3s include the opening cysteine and the closing phenylalanine or tryptophan.

>TRBJ2-4|TRBV20-1
CSARGTSEAKNIQYF
>TRBJ2-1|TRBV27
CASSPWTGGYNEQFF
>TRBJ2-1|TRBV15
CATSRGDNYNEQFF
>TRBJ2-3|TRBV7-9
CASRPLAGGADTQYF
>TRBJ2-1|TRBV7-9
CASSQDRASYNEQFF
>TRBJ2-6|TRBV29-1
CSVSRGPPGANVLTF
>TRBJ1-4|TRBV30
CAWTGGREKLFF
>TRBJ1-1|TRBV7-9
CASSLDGGEGEAFF
>TRBJ1-1|TRBV2
CASLTGGGGTEAFF
>TRBJ2-5|TRBV7-2
CASSPSRVQETQYF
>TRBJ2-2|TRBV5-5
CASSFTGSGELFF
>TRBJ1-2|TRBV27
CASRGGADYGYTF
>TRBJ1-4|TRBV19
CACASLGTNEKLFF
>TRBJ1-1|TRBV7-2
CASSPAGGRVYTEAFF
>TRBJ2-3|TRBV20-1
CSESGGNSDTQYF
>TRBJ2-3|TRBV24-1
CATSDPQGNHADTQYF